Listed below are T cell receptor beta chains from one sample, sequenced in a study of blood T cell repertoires in COVID-19. Some clones are missing from TCRdb's copy, which holds only in-frame ones; the method was immunoSEQ multiplex PCR. Of some 200,000 clones in the sample, about nine tenths were seen once. Sequenced sample: peripheral blood. Every receptor here comes from a woman aged 45-60 years with acute or convalescent COVID-19. Both conserved end residues are part of each CDR3. Fields, in order: J gene, V gene, CDR3 protein.

j_gene: TRBJ2-5
v_gene: TRBV10-3
CDR3aa: CAISDPQRGGEETQYF

j_gene: TRBJ1-5
v_gene: TRBV7-9
CDR3aa: CASSFFGQDQPQHF

j_gene: TRBJ1-1
v_gene: TRBV5-6
CDR3aa: CASSRRQNTEAFF

j_gene: TRBJ2-2
v_gene: TRBV5-1
CDR3aa: CASSFRQGRTGELFF

j_gene: TRBJ2-1
v_gene: TRBV4-1
CDR3aa: CASSQEIRDNSYNEQFF

j_gene: TRBJ2-7
v_gene: TRBV29-1
CDR3aa: CSVEAASGVSYEQYF

j_gene: TRBJ1-2
v_gene: TRBV7-9
CDR3aa: CASSPGTGAYYGYTF

j_gene: TRBJ1-1
v_gene: TRBV6-5
CDR3aa: CASNLGQDTEAFF

j_gene: TRBJ2-4
v_gene: TRBV10-1
CDR3aa: CASHRLAGELAKNIQYF

j_gene: TRBJ1-2
v_gene: TRBV4-1
CDR3aa: CASSQDGGGAYGYTF

j_gene: TRBJ2-2
v_gene: TRBV23-1
CDR3aa: CATSRPVEGEGTGELFF

j_gene: TRBJ1-4
v_gene: TRBV27
CDR3aa: CASSLGKGAPEKLFF

j_gene: TRBJ1-5
v_gene: TRBV10-3
CDR3aa: CAIQGVGQPQHF

j_gene: TRBJ2-1
v_gene: TRBV18
CDR3aa: CASSPSERGVGEQFF

j_gene: TRBJ2-3
v_gene: TRBV6-2/TRBV6-3
CDR3aa: CASSLLGGGPTDTQYF

j_gene: TRBJ1-6
v_gene: TRBV10-3
CDR3aa: CAVGEQGHSPLHF

j_gene: TRBJ1-3
v_gene: TRBV12-3/TRBV12-4
CDR3aa: CASSAGLVGTIYF

j_gene: TRBJ1-2
v_gene: TRBV7-9
CDR3aa: CASSATRGQGNYGYTF

j_gene: TRBJ2-5
v_gene: TRBV5-1
CDR3aa: CASSTGGGETQYF

j_gene: TRBJ1-1
v_gene: TRBV6-5
CDR3aa: CASSPRGTLLTEAFF

j_gene: TRBJ1-6
v_gene: TRBV30
CDR3aa: CAWIAGGSPLHF

j_gene: TRBJ1-5
v_gene: TRBV19
CDR3aa: CASSIPGNQPQHF

j_gene: TRBJ1-5
v_gene: TRBV11-2
CDR3aa: CASSLAGNQPQHF

j_gene: TRBJ1-1
v_gene: TRBV29-1
CDR3aa: CSGNDMSRGDEAFF

j_gene: TRBJ2-3
v_gene: TRBV6-5
CDR3aa: CASIRGGGESDTQYF

j_gene: TRBJ2-5
v_gene: TRBV19
CDR3aa: CASSIQGPETQYF

j_gene: TRBJ1-4
v_gene: TRBV6-5
CDR3aa: CASSYRTGQSNEKLFF

j_gene: TRBJ2-7
v_gene: TRBV4-1
CDR3aa: CASSQDPDRGEYEQYF

j_gene: TRBJ2-1
v_gene: TRBV24-1
CDR3aa: CATSDPGQESSYNEQFF

j_gene: TRBJ2-1
v_gene: TRBV11-2
CDR3aa: CASSFSGLAGPHFYNEQFF

j_gene: TRBJ1-5
v_gene: TRBV12-2
CDR3aa: CASRLRQWLSQPQHF

j_gene: TRBJ1-1
v_gene: TRBV11-2
CDR3aa: CASREGAAFF

j_gene: TRBJ2-5
v_gene: TRBV7-7
CDR3aa: CASSPDSRGETQYF

j_gene: TRBJ1-2
v_gene: TRBV7-9
CDR3aa: CASSLGADRGLGYTF

j_gene: TRBJ1-2
v_gene: TRBV5-1
CDR3aa: CASSKDGDYGYTF

j_gene: TRBJ2-3
v_gene: TRBV9
CDR3aa: CASSVGAGGLYTQYF

j_gene: TRBJ1-2
v_gene: TRBV19
CDR3aa: CASSLLGGQGGYTF

j_gene: TRBJ1-1
v_gene: TRBV20-1
CDR3aa: CSVTRVTEAFF

j_gene: TRBJ2-5
v_gene: TRBV7-7
CDR3aa: CASSIGTSGFQETQYF

j_gene: TRBJ2-5
v_gene: TRBV6-6
CDR3aa: CASSYGWAARVPSQYF

j_gene: TRBJ2-7
v_gene: TRBV18
CDR3aa: CASSRQGTYEQYF

j_gene: TRBJ1-1
v_gene: TRBV15
CDR3aa: CATSRLGDRGGMNTEAFF

j_gene: TRBJ2-5
v_gene: TRBV6-2/TRBV6-3
CDR3aa: CASSYSPSGRIETQYF

j_gene: TRBJ2-3
v_gene: TRBV9
CDR3aa: CASSVASGLAGADTQYF

j_gene: TRBJ2-3
v_gene: TRBV9
CDR3aa: CASSVAGRGWGDTQYF

j_gene: TRBJ1-1
v_gene: TRBV18
CDR3aa: CASLGGSRTEAFF

j_gene: TRBJ2-7
v_gene: TRBV7-2
CDR3aa: CASSSRQGGSHYEQYF

j_gene: TRBJ1-2
v_gene: TRBV5-4
CDR3aa: CASSWGTGGNYGYTF

j_gene: TRBJ1-2
v_gene: TRBV5-1
CDR3aa: CASSESPTATGYGYTF